This TCR beta chain was sequenced in a study of early T cells in non-severe SARS-CoV-2 infection. TCRdb independently ran MiXCR on the 5' RACE reads; one entry per CDR3 protein. Found here are about 49,000 distinct CDR3 sequences, roughly 10% of them singletons; the top ten hold over 7.5%. There are a few counts of this clonotype. The germline V gene has CDR1 SGHNT and CDR2 YENEEA. Trimming left V 1 base short and J 2 bases short, with 13 bases between. The CDR3 is 16 residues long. Sequences were obtained from whole blood. The clonotype was recovered from an adult who was a healthcare worker with PCR-confirmed SARS-CoV-2 infection or an uninfected control (not recorded which). V and J are TRBV11-3 and TRBJ2-3, with D tentatively TRBD2 (5 bases). The CDR3 DNA sequence: TGTGCCAGCAGCTTAGTCGCCGGACTCATCACAGATACGCAGTATTTT. Its protein is CASSLVAGLITDTQYF.